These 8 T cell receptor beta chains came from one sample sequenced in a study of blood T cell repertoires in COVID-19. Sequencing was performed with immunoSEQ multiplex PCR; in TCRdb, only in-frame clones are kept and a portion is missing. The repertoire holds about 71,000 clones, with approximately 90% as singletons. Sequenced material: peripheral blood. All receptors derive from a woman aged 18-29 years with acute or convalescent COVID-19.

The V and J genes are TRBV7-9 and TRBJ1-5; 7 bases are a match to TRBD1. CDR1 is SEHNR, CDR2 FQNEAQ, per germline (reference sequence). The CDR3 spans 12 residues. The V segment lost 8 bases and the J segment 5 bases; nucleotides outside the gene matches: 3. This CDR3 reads CASGDSYQPQHF. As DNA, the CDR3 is TGTGCCAGCGGGGACAGTTATCAGCCCCAGCATTTT.

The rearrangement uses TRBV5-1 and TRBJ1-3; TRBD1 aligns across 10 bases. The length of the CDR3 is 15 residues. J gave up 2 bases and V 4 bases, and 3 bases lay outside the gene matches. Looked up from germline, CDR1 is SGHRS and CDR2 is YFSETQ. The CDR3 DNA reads TGCGCCAGCAGCCCGGGACAGGGGACTGGAAACACCATATATTTT. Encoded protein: CASSPGQGTGNTIYF.

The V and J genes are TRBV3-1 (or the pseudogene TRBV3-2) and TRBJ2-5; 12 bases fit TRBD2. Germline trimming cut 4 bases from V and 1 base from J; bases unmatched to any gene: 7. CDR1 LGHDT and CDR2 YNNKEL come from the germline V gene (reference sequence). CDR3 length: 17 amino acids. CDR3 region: CASSLGLAGTLQETQYF. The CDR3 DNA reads TGTGCCAGCAGCCTCGGACTAGCGGGGACCCTCCAAGAGACCCAGTACTTC.

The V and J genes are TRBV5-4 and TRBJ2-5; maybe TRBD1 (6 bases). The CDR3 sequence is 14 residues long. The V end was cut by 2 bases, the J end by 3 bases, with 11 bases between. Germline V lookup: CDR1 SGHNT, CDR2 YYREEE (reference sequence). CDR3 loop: CASSLQGSKETQYF. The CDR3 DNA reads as TGTGCCAGCAGCTTACAGGGTTCTAAAGAGACCCAGTACTTC.

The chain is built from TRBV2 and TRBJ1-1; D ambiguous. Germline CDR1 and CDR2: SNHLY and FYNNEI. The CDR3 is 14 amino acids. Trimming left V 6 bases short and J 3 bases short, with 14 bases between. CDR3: CASRRRHEYTEAFF. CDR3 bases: TGTGCCAGCAGGCGCAGACATGAATACACTGAAGCTTTCTTT.

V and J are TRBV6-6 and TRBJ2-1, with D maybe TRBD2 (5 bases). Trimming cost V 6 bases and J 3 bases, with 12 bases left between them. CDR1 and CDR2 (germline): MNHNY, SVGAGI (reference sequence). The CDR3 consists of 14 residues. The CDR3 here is CASSEGLDYNEQFF. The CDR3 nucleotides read TGTGCCAGCAGCGAAGGACTGGACTACAATGAGCAGTTCTTC.

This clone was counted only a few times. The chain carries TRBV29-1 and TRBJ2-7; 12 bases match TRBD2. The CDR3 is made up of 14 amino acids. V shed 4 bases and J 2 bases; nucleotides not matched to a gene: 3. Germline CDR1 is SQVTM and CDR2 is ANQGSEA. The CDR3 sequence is CSVGLAGEPYEQYF. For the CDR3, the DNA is TGCAGCGTTGGACTAGCGGGGGAACCCTACGAGCAGTACTTC.

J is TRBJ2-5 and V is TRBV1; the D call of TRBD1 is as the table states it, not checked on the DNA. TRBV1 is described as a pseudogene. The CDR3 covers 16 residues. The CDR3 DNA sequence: TGCACCAGCAGCCAAGGGGACACCTATAACGAAGAGACCCAGTACTTC. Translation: CTSSQGDTYNEETQYF.